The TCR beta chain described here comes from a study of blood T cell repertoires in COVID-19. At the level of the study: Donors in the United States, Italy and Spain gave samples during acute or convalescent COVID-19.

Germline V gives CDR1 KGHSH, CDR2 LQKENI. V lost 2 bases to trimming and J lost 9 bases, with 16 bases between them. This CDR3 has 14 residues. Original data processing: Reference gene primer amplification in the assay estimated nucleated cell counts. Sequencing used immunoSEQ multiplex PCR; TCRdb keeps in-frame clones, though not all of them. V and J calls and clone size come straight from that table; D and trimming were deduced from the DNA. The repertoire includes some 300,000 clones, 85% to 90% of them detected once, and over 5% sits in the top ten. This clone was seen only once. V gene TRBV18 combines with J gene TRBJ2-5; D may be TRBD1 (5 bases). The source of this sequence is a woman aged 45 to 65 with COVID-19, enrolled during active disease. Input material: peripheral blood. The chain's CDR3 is CASSPNEGVLAQYF. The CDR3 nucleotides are TGTGCCAGCTCACCAAATGAAGGGGTCTTGGCCCAGTACTTC.